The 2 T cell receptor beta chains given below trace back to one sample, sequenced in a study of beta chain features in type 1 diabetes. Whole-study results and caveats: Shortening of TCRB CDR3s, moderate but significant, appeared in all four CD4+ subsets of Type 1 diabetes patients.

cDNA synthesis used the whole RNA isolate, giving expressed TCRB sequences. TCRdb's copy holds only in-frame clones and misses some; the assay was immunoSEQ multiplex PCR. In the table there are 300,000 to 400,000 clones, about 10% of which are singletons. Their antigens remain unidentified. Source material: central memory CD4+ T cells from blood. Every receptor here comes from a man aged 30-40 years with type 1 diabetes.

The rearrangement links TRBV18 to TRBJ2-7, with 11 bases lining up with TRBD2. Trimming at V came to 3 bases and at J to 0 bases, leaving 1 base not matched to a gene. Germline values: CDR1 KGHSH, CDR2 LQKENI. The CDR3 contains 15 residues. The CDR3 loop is CASSPGTSGSYEQYF. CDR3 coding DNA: TGTGCCAGCTCACCGGGGACTAGCGGCTCCTACGAGCAGTACTTC. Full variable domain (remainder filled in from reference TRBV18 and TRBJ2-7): NAGVMQNPRHLVRRRGQEARLRCSPMKGHSHVYWYRQLPEEGLKFMVYLQKENIIDESGMPKERFSAEFPKEGPSILRIQQVVRGDSAAYFCASSPGTSGSYEQYFGPGTRLTVT.

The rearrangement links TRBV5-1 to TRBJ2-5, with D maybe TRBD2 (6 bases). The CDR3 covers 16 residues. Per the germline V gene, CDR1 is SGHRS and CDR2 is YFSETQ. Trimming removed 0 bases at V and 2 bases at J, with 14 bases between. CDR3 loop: CASSLDGGWGQETQYF. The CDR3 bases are TGCGCCAGCAGCTTGGACGGGGGATGGGGGCAAGAGACCCAGTACTTC.